This TCR beta chain was profiled in a study of radiation and T cells in renal cell carcinoma. Measured with immunoSEQ multiplex PCR; TCRdb has only the in-frame clones, and not every one. The table shows about 18,000 clones, with under 55% occurring only once. The CDR3 totals 14 residues. The V and J ends lost 2 bases and 4 bases, in that order; junction bases with no gene match: 4. Looked up from germline, CDR1 is MNHEY and CDR2 is SVGAGI. In this sample, this clone turned up many times. Stated treatment: 15 Gy SBRT to primary tumor, nephrectomy 4 weeks later. Sequenced material: tumor tissue, taken from a patient whose treatment included radiotherapy and nephrectomy. The sequence derives from a man aged 50 to 60 with renal cell carcinoma. J is TRBJ1-2 and V is TRBV6-5; 7 positions match TRBD1. The CDR3 DNA reads as TGTGCCAGCAGTTACGACAGGGCGCCCTATGGCTACACCTTC. It is translated as CASSYDRAPYGYTF.